The clone carrying this TCR beta chain was counted at least ten times. Its specificity is unknown. Time point noted: sample taken at primary tumor resection. With V trimmed by 5 bases and J by 5 bases, 7 bases remained unmatched. Looked up from germline, CDR1 is SQVTM and CDR2 is ANQGSEA. The CDR3 runs 14 residues. The record originates from a study of spatial heterogeneity in lung cancer. Notes on the study in general: Mutation tallies in tumors tracked expanded intratumoral alpha and beta TCR counts.

Each CDR3 protein gets one entry after TCRdb re-called the 5' RACE reads with MiXCR. The data hold thousands of distinct CDR3 sequences, with roughly 7% observed a single time. The chain employs TRBV29-1 and TRBJ2-4, with 9 bases that match TRBD1. Here the sequenced sample was lung tumor tissue, taken at surgery. The sequence was collected from a male donor with early-stage non-small cell lung cancer. The CDR3, as DNA: TGCAGCGTTCCGGGACAGGGAAATCAAAACATTCAGTACTTC. Amino acid sequence: CSVPGQGNQNIQYF.